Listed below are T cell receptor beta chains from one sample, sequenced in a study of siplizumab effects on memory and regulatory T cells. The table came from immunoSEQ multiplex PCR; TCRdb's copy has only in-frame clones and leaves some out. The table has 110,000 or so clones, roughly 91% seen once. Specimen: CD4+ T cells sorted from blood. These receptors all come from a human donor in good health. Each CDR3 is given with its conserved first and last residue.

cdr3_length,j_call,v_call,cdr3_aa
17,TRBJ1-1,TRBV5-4,CASRAERFGRMNTEAFF
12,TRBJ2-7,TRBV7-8,CASSLGTGVSDF
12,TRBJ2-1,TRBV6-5,CASSLQGNEQFF
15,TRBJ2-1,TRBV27,CASSLSGLTYNEQFF
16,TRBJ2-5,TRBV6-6,CASSPRVGSLQETQYF
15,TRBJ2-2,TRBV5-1,CASSSGQENTGELFF
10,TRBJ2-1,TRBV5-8,CASSYYEQFF
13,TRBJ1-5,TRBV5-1,CASSLEGIQPQHF
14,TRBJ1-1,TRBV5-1,CASSPGTANTEAFF
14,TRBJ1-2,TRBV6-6,CASRGTGEGYGYTF
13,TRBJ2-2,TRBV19,CASGRRNTGELFF
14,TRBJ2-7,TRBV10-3,CAIGTGTGTHEQYF
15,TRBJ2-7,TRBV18,CASSPRQGASYEQYF
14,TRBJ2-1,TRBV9,CASSVGDLYNEQFF
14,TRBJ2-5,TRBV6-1,CASRETGKGETQYF
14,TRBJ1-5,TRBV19,CASTRGGSNQPQHF
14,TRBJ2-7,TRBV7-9,CASRDSGRKGEQYF
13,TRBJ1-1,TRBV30,CACVRGVNTEAFF
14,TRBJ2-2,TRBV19,CASSGEGDPGELFF
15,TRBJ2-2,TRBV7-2,CASSIQGANTGELFF
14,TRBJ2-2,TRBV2,CASTGQLGTGELFF
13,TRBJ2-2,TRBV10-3,CAIRTSGTGELFF
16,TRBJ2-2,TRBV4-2,CASSQDLAGWFGELFF
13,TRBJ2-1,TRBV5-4,CASSLAKGLAQFF
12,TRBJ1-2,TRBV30,CAWSVTRGRDTF
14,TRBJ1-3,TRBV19,CASRVSGGRNTIYF
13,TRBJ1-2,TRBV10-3,CAISGRGAYGYTF
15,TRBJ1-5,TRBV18,CASSPGEHRAQPQHF
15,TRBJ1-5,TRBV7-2,CASSLTGGANQPQHF
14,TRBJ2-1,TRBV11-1,CASSLAPLTGEQFF
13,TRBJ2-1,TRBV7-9,CASSLAAYNEQFF
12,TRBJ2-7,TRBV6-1,CASSEDGYEQYF
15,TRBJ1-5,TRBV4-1,CASSQDMGNQQPQHF
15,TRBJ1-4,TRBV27,CASSSSVATNEKLFF
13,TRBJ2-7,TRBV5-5,CASSRSRDYEQYF
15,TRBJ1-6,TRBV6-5,CASSTGDRGNSPLHF
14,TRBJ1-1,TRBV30,CAWTSGSMNTEAFF
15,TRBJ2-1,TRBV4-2,CASSLITGTRNEQFF
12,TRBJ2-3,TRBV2,CATNQQTSGQYF
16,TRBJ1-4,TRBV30,CAWSVEEEGGNEKLFF
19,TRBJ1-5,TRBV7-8,CASSPRRGGQGISNQPQHF
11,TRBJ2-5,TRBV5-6,CASSQQETQYF
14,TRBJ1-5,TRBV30,CAWNPGRGNQPQHF
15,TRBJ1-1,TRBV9,CASSVGPTGDTEAFF
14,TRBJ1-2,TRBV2,CASSRDRGGYGYTF
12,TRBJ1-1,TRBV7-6,CASSSAGGEAFF
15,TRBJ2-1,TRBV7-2,CASSRDRASYNEQFF
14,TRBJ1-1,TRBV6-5,CASSYFDGLTEAFF
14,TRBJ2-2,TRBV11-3,CASSLESHTGELFF
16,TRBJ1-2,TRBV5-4,CASSAGSDRANYGYTF
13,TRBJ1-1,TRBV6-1,CASGFGGNTEAFF
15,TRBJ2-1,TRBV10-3,CAISVRGSSYNEQFF
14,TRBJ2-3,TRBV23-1,CASGLTSVGGVEYF
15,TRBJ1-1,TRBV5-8,CASSPPGTGEMKAFF